The 19 T cell receptor beta chains presented below share a single source sample, sequenced in a study of cytomegalovirus exposure and HLA in healthy donors. The PCR had 60 Vbeta and 13 Jbeta primers. The assay was immunoSEQ multiplex PCR, and TCRdb's table has in-frame clones only and misses some. The table shows about 130,000 clones, with about 87% occurring only once. The sample consisted of PBMCs. Receptors were obtained from a woman younger than 45 in good health and CMV-seronegative.

The rearrangement joins TRBV4-1 to TRBJ2-7; 8 bases align to TRBD2. The CDR3 runs 19 residues. The germline V gene encodes CDR1 MGHRA and CDR2 YSYEKL. Unmatched junction bases numbered 13, after V lost 0 bases and J lost 0 bases. This CDR3 is CASSQDWETSALSSYEQYF. The CDR3 DNA reads TGCGCCAGCAGCCAAGATTGGGAGACTAGCGCACTTAGCTCCTACGAGCAGTACTTC.

V usage is TRBV27 and J usage is TRBJ1-1, with D uncertain. This CDR3 has 16 amino acids. V was clipped by 7 bases and J by 0 bases, with 18 bases between them. Germline CDR1 reads MNHEY; CDR2 reads SMNVEV (reference sequence). CDR3 DNA sequence: TGTGCCAGCACCCCACGCCCCGCGCAAATGAACACTGAAGCTTTCTTT. Encoded protein: CASTPRPAQMNTEAFF.

This chain uses TRBV4-1 with TRBJ1-2, with 8 bases fitting TRBD1. Per germline, CDR1 MGHRA and CDR2 YSYEKL. The CDR3 covers 16 residues. Trimming cost V 7 bases and J 2 bases; bases outside gene matches: 12. The DNA for the CDR3 is TGCGCCAGCACCCCAGGGGGCCAGCCCGCCAACTATGGCTACACCTTC. Translating gives CASTPGGQPANYGYTF.

Notes on this clone: At one of its ends the junction is not consistent with the germline gene, which may arise from a read error. This sequence joins TRBV7-9 and TRBJ1-3; D unresolved. CDR1 and CDR2 from the germline V gene are SEHNR and FQNEAQ (reference sequence). The CDR3 has 14 residues. CDR3 nucleotide sequence: TGTTCCAGCAGCTTAGGCAGGATTGGAAACACCATATATTTT. This gives the protein CSSSLGRIGNTIYF.

This chain links TRBV2 with TRBJ1-1; D is ambiguous. The CDR3 totals 15 residues. V dropped 6 bases and J dropped 4 bases, with 18 bases sitting between them. Germline-derived CDR1 and CDR2 are SNHLY and FYNNEI. The CDR3 protein is CASSAYMGSSTEAFF. The CDR3 DNA follows: TGTGCCAGCAGCGCTTATATGGGGAGTTCCACTGAAGCTTTCTTT.

The rearrangement uses TRBV2 and TRBJ2-2, with D possibly matching TRBD2 (5 bases). Trimming took 2 bases from V and 1 from J, leaving 11 bases between them. The V gene's germline CDR1 is SNHLY and CDR2 FYNNEI. This CDR3 has 16 residues. CDR3 protein: CASSESRVMNTGELFF. Here the CDR3 DNA reads TGTGCCAGCAGTGAATCGAGGGTGATGAACACCGGGGAGCTGTTTTTT.

The genes are TRBV27 and TRBJ1-6; 8 nucleotides align to TRBD1. After removal of 10 bases from V and 7 bases from J, the junction contained 3 bases not matched to a gene. CDR3 length equals 12 residues. Germline V gene sequence: CDR1 MNHEY, CDR2 SMNVEV (reference sequence). CDR3 coding DNA: TGTGCCACCAGGACAGGGAATTCACCCCTCCACTTT. This translates into CATRTGNSPLHF.

This chain links TRBV28 with TRBJ2-7, with unresolved D. CDR3 size: 12 residues. Trimming shortened V by 8 bases and J by 1 base, and 9 bases separated the two germline ends. Germline lookup yields CDR1 MDHEN and CDR2 SYDVKM. DNA of the CDR3: TGTGCCAGCTGTACAGATTCCTACGAGCAGTACTTC. Protein product: CASCTDSYEQYF.

The V and J genes are TRBV6-5 and TRBJ1-2; a weak D match, TRBD1 (6 bases). CDR3 length equals 13 residues. The V end lost 4 bases, the J end lost 6 bases, and 12 bases lay between the germline ends. Per the germline V gene, CDR1 is MNHEY and CDR2 is SVGAGI. The CDR3 sequence is CASSSAAGDGYTF. CDR3 coding DNA: TGTGCCAGCAGTTCCGCCGCAGGGGATGGCTACACCTTC.

The rearrangement uses TRBV27 and TRBJ2-3; a weak D match, TRBD2 (6 bases). Trimming took off 2 bases at V and 6 bases at J, with 6 bases between the two ends. Germline values: CDR1 MNHEY, CDR2 SMNVEV (reference sequence). This CDR3 has 12 residues. Here the CDR3 reads CASSLGGDTQYF. In nucleotides, the CDR3 is TGTGCCAGCAGTTTAGGGGGGGATACGCAGTATTTT.

V is TRBV6-5 and J is TRBJ2-7, with TRBD2 identical over 14 bases. The CDR3 runs to 14 residues. Losses at the gene ends were 9 bases for V and 6 bases for J; bases not matched to a gene: 7. Germline CDR1 reads MNHEY; CDR2 reads SVGAGI. The chain's CDR3 is CASQPGLAGAEQYF. Written as DNA, the CDR3 is TGTGCCAGTCAACCGGGACTAGCGGGAGCCGAGCAGTACTTC.

The chain recombines TRBV7-9 with TRBJ2-5; 9 nucleotides agree with TRBD1. The CDR3 is 16 residues long. V shed 2 bases, J shed 4 bases, and the junction held 8 bases outside the gene matches. Germline CDR1 and CDR2: SEHNR and FQNEAQ (reference sequence). CDR3 in amino acids: CASSLFWGQGGETQYF. For the CDR3, the DNA is TGTGCCAGCAGCTTATTTTGGGGACAGGGAGGAGAGACCCAGTACTTC. Full variable domain (remainder filled in from reference TRBV7-9 and TRBJ2-5): DTGVSQNPRHKITKRGQNVTFRCDPISEHNRLYWYRQTLGQGPEFLTYFQNEAQLEKSRLLSDRFSAERPKGSFSTLEIQRTEQGDSAMYLCASSLFWGQGGETQYFGPGTRLLVL.

This chain joins TRBV5-8 and TRBJ1-2; D is perhaps TRBD1 (5 bases). V was pared by 0 bases and J by 4 bases, with 7 bases between. This CDR3 spans 13 amino acids. Germline V CDR1 and CDR2: SGHTS, YDEGEE. The DNA for the CDR3 is TGTGCCAGCAGCTTGGCAGGGATCTATGGCTACACCTTC. It is translated as CASSLAGIYGYTF.

The V gene is TRBV7-2, the J gene TRBJ2-3; no firm D call. The CDR3 is made up of 13 amino acids. V was pared by 5 bases and J by 3 bases, with 9 bases between. Per germline, CDR1 SGHTA and CDR2 FQGNSA. The CDR3 bases are TGTGCCAGCAGCCCTTATACTACAGATACGCAGTATTTT. This gives the protein CASSPYTTDTQYF.

CDR3 region: CASSSTSGTVNSPLHF. CDR3 DNA sequence: TGTGCCAGCAGCTCCACCTCCGGGACAGTTAATTCACCCCTCCACTTT. The chain links TRBV7-9 to TRBJ1-6; TRBD1 matches 7 bases. The CDR3 consists of 16 residues. V shed 4 bases and J 6 bases; nucleotides not matched to a gene: 9. Looked up from germline, CDR1 is SEHNR and CDR2 is FQNEAQ (reference sequence).

This clone has only a few counts. This chain connects TRBV2 to TRBJ1-5; D may be TRBD1 (5 bases). Per germline, CDR1 SNHLY and CDR2 FYNNEI. The germline V and J ends were trimmed by 4 bases and 4 bases, with 14 bases remaining between them. The CDR3 has 15 amino acids. CDR3 loop: CASSGRDGGNQPQHF. The CDR3 DNA reads TGTGCCAGCAGTGGCCGGGACGGGGGGAATCAGCCCCAGCATTTT.

The chain joins TRBV2 to TRBJ1-5; 9 nucleotides align to TRBD1. CDR1 is SNHLY, CDR2 FYNNEI, per germline. Losses at the gene ends were 8 bases for V and 7 bases for J; bases not matched to a gene: 21. CDR3 length: 18 amino acids. CDR3 DNA: TGTGCCAGCGGTCCGGTGGGACAGGGTTCTCTGATAGGACAGCCCCAGCATTTT. Protein sequence: CASGPVGQGSLIGQPQHF. The full variable domain, in which reference TRBV2 and TRBJ1-5 provide the parts outside the CDR3, is EPEVTQTPSHQVTQMGQEVILRCVPISNHLYFYWYRQILGQKVEFLVSFYNNEISEKSEIFDDQFSVERPDGSNFTLKIRSTKLEDSAMYFCASGPVGQGSLIGQPQHFGDGTRLSIL.

The gene calls are TRBV5-1 and TRBJ2-5; TRBD2 matches 8 bases. The length of the CDR3 is 14 residues. The V segment lost 2 bases and the J segment 5 bases; nucleotides outside the gene matches: 5. Germline lookup yields CDR1 SGHRS and CDR2 YFSETQ. The CDR3 region has the DNA TGCGCCAGCAGCTTTGGGACTAGAAGGGAGACCCAGTACTTC. Its translation is CASSFGTRRETQYF.

V and J are TRBV30 and TRBJ2-2; 10 bases match TRBD1. This CDR3 region has 18 residues. J lost 6 bases, V lost 5 bases, and 18 bases had no gene match. From germline, CDR1 is GTSNPN and CDR2 SVGIG (reference sequence). The CDR3 DNA reads as TGTGCCTGGGGAAAAGGAAGACAGGGGGCCTTTAGTTCCGGGGAGCTGTTTTTT. Translating it yields CAWGKGRQGAFSSGELFF.